The rows below give T cell receptor beta chains drawn from one sample of a study of T cell responses to AZD1222 COVID-19 vaccine. Generated by immunoSEQ multiplex PCR, the TCRdb table keeps only in-frame clones and is missing some. The data contain roughly 120,000 clones, about 90% of them singletons. The input for sequencing was peripheral blood, taken on day 0 of AZD1222 vaccination. These receptors came from an adult in good health. The CDR3 runs from the conserved cysteine through the conserved F or W. D genes are given only for firm matches.

V	length	D	J	CDR3
TRBV19	13	-	TRBJ2-5	CASSQGQQETQYF
TRBV10-3	13	TRBD1	TRBJ2-5	CAINEDRVETQYF
TRBV9	15	TRBD1	TRBJ1-2	CASSVEGTGMNGYTF
TRBV7-6	15	-	TRBJ2-1	CASSLEGRVSNEQFF
TRBV4-1	14	-	TRBJ2-5	CASSQIYGQETQYF
TRBV27	16	-	TRBJ1-2	CASSLSYHGEGLGYTF
TRBV27	16	TRBD1	TRBJ1-5	CASSNLFRGRDQPQHF
TRBV7-3	15	-	TRBJ2-5	CASSSDPSVRETQYF
TRBV28	13	-	TRBJ1-2	CASSKGISYGYTF
TRBV18	16	TRBD1	TRBJ2-7	CASSPSFGTAIYEQYF
TRBV24-1	15	-	TRBJ2-5	CATSDPDRIPETQYF
TRBV27	15	-	TRBJ2-1	CASSLRMGLQSEQFF
TRBV6-5	14	-	TRBJ1-2	CASSYSLGVYGYTF
TRBV3-1/TRBV3-2	15	-	TRBJ2-1	CASSQDRRSIYEQFF
TRBV19	12	-	TRBJ1-5	CASSAWEQPQHF
TRBV4-1	14	TRBD1	TRBJ1-1	CASSHGQGNTEAFF
TRBV19	13	TRBD1	TRBJ1-1	CASRTGEFTEAFF
TRBV28	13	-	TRBJ2-2	CASSLRGTGELFF
TRBV25-1	16	-	TRBJ2-7	CASSDGGRQGPYEQYF
TRBV28	15	-	TRBJ2-3	CASSRLDSSTDTQYF
TRBV28	16	-	TRBJ1-5	CASTFATGGYNQPQHF
TRBV25-1	15	-	TRBJ2-1	CASSLSGFRYNEQFF
TRBV21-1	18	-	TRBJ1-5	CTYELRGQGGWGNQPQHF
TRBV27	13	-	TRBJ1-5	CASSPGINQPQHF
TRBV11-1	15	TRBD2	TRBJ2-3	CASRPRGGPTDTQYF
TRBV7-9	12	-	TRBJ1-4	CASSLGNEKLFF
TRBV19	15	-	TRBJ1-1	CASQRPGTLSTEAFF
TRBV7-9	13	-	TRBJ1-1	CASSLEEMSEAFF
TRBV7-9	12	-	TRBJ1-5	CASSQSNQPQHF
TRBV13	14	TRBD1	TRBJ1-6	CASSPGQGYSPLHF
TRBV2	11	-	TRBJ1-2	CATITGVGYTF
TRBV21-1	15	-	TRBJ2-7	CASSSRQCLSYEQYF
TRBV15	14	TRBD2	TRBJ2-3	CATWTGRGEDTQYF
TRBV28	16	-	TRBJ2-7	CASRSYRDDTSYEQYF
TRBV29-1	12	-	TRBJ1-2	CSVEDQGLGYTF
TRBV30	13	-	TRBJ2-2	CAWKGTASGELFF
TRBV9	15	-	TRBJ1-1	CASSVDTFLNTEAFF
TRBV7-2	15	-	TRBJ1-5	CASSLEGGWGQPQHF
TRBV6-4	15	-	TRBJ2-2	CASSDSGQNTGELFF
TRBV28	14	-	TRBJ1-6	CARGASSYNSPLHF
TRBV19	13	-	TRBJ2-2	CSTAGPNTGELFF
TRBV6-5	13	-	TRBJ2-5	CASRLLDQETQYF
TRBV10-3	14	TRBD2	TRBJ2-1	CAIKRIAGDNEQFF
TRBV6-5	13	TRBD2	TRBJ2-4	CASRGGPKNIQYF
TRBV5-1	15	-	TRBJ2-7	CASSLAGETPNEQYF
TRBV5-5	16	TRBD2	TRBJ2-3	CASSLGATSGSDTQYF
TRBV12-3/TRBV12-4	11	-	TRBJ1-2	CASSFTSSYTF
TRBV23-1	12	TRBD1	TRBJ1-2	CASRKGAHGYTF
TRBV5-1	14	-	TRBJ2-1	CASRGGGEYNEQFF
TRBV28	14	TRBD1	TRBJ1-6	CASLPGQASSPLHF
TRBV7-9	16	TRBD1	TRBJ2-7	CASSTLPGQKNYEQYF
TRBV13	13	-	TRBJ1-2	CASSLQGDYGYTF
TRBV28	21	TRBD1	TRBJ2-4	CASSFSPLTGGHNLAKNIQYF
TRBV4-2	14	-	TRBJ1-1	CASSQIGEDTEAFF
TRBV11-2	15	-	TRBJ1-1	CASSRAWGQNTEAFF
TRBV4-2	15	TRBD2	TRBJ2-2	CASGISGGLTGELFF
TRBV6-5	10	-	TRBJ1-4	CASRREKLFF